This is a list of T cell receptor beta chains from one sample in a study of PD-L1 blockade in urothelial cancer. Generated by immunoSEQ multiplex PCR, the TCRdb table keeps only in-frame clones and is missing some. The sample lists 40,000 to 45,000 clones; more than 75% were seen once. Specimen: PBMCs, collected around atezolizumab (anti-PD-L1) treatment. Receptor source: an older woman with urothelial cancer. Both conserved end residues are part of each CDR3. A D gene is named only where the DNA matches it firmly. Clone size is shown for a subset of rows, as once, few, many or a class of expanded clone.

>-|TRBV19|TRBD2|TRBJ2-1
TGTGCCACCAGACTAGCGGGCTACAATGAGCAGTTCTTC
CATRLAGYNEQFF
>-|TRBV5-4|-|TRBJ2-7
TGTGCCAGCAGCTCCGTCTCCTACGAGCAGTACTTC
CASSSVSYEQYF
>few|TRBV6-6|-|TRBJ2-7
TGTGCCAGCAGTTGGCAGCGCTACGAGCAGTACTTC
CASSWQRYEQYF
>-|TRBV7-7|-|TRBJ2-5
TGTGCCAGCACTGCAGAAAACCAAGAGACCCAGTACTTC
CASTAENQETQYF
>-|TRBV5-4|-|TRBJ2-1
TGTGCCAGCAGCGGGTGGGCTAGCGAGATGTTCTTC
CASSGWASEMFF
>-|TRBV5-1|-|TRBJ1-3
TGCGCCAGCAGCTTGGTTCCGTCGCAGGGGACGAGAACTGGAAACACCATATATTTT
CASSLVPSQGTRTGNTIYF
>few|TRBV5-6|-|TRBJ1-1
TGTGCCAGCAGCTTGCGGGTGTCACGGACTGAAGCTTTCTTT
CASSLRVSRTEAFF
>-|TRBV7-3|TRBD1|TRBJ2-2
TGTGCCAGCAGCTCCGGACAGGGACGTGCCGGGGAGCTGTTTTTT
CASSSGQGRAGELFF
>few|TRBV7-2|TRBD1|TRBJ2-7
TGTGCCAGCAGCTCCGGGACAGTTTCTTCCTACGAGCAGTACTTC
CASSSGTVSSYEQYF
>-|TRBV18|TRBD1|TRBJ2-7
TGTGCCAGCTCACCGATTCCGGGACAGGAGTACGAGCAGTACTTC
CASSPIPGQEYEQYF
>-|TRBV27|-|TRBJ1-4
TGTGCCAGCAGTCACAGGGTTCCCGTTGAAAAACTGTTTTTT
CASSHRVPVEKLFF
>-|TRBV7-8|TRBD2|TRBJ2-4
TGTGCCAGCAGCTTAATAAAGGCTAGCGGAATAGCCAAAAACATTCAGTACTTC
CASSLIKASGIAKNIQYF